Presented here are 25 T cell receptor beta chains from one specimen sequenced in a study of control samples from healthy donors and cancer patients. Clones were sequenced by immunoSEQ multiplex PCR, and TCRdb holds only the in-frame ones, with some missing. The data contain around 170,000 clones, about 90% of them singletons. Material: blood. Source of these receptors: a woman younger than 45 in good health.

A single count supports this clone. This CDR3 reads CASTRQGNTGELFF. In nucleotides, the CDR3 is TGTGCCAGCACCCGGCAGGGGAACACCGGGGAGCTGTTTTTT. V gene TRBV6-6 combines with J gene TRBJ2-2; a possible D gene is TRBD1 (5 bases). The germline gives CDR1 MNHNY, CDR2 SVGAGI (reference sequence). V was trimmed by 7 bases and J by 1 base, leaving 10 bases between them. The CDR3 length is 14 residues.

This chain uses TRBV3-1 (or the pseudogene TRBV3-2) with TRBJ1-4, with 8 bases matching TRBD1. CDR1 and CDR2 (germline): LGHDT, YNNKEL (reference sequence). The CDR3 consists of 14 residues. V shed 6 bases, J shed 10 bases, and the junction held 10 bases outside the gene matches. CDR3 nucleotides: TGTGCCAGCAGTCCCGGACAGGGAATTTCAAAACTGTTTTTT. Protein: CASSPGQGISKLFF.

The rearrangement joins TRBV28 to TRBJ1-2; D is unclear. In germline, CDR1 is MDHEN, CDR2 SYDVKM. This CDR3 is built from 12 residues. The V end was cut by 5 bases, the J end by 5 bases, with 9 bases between. The CDR3 DNA reads TGTGCCAGCAGTCTCACATTATATGGCTACACCTTC. Its protein is CASSLTLYGYTF.

The chain recombines TRBV27 with TRBJ2-1; 14 positions match TRBD2. Germline-derived CDR1 and CDR2 are MNHEY and SMNVEV (reference sequence). The CDR3 is made up of 21 amino acids. Losses at the gene ends were 6 bases for V and 0 bases for J; bases not matched to a gene: 16. The CDR3 here is CASRSFLPGLAGASSYNEQFF. The CDR3 DNA reads TGTGCCAGCAGGTCGTTTCTCCCGGGACTAGCGGGGGCAAGCTCCTACAATGAGCAGTTCTTC.

As DNA, the CDR3 is TGTGCCAGCAGTTTACTAGGGGAACTAGCCAAAAACATTCAGTACTTC. It encodes CASSLLGELAKNIQYF. The chain employs TRBV28 and TRBJ2-4; a weak D match, TRBD1 (5 bases). In germline, CDR1 is MDHEN, CDR2 SYDVKM. V dropped 2 bases and J dropped 0 bases, with 11 bases sitting between them. CDR3 length: 16 amino acids.

This clone showed up just a few times. The gene calls are TRBV2 and TRBJ1-5; D gene ambiguous. This CDR3 has 18 residues. Germline CDR1 and CDR2: SNHLY and FYNNEI. The ends were cut back, 8 bases at V and 0 bases at J, with 23 bases in the middle. The CDR3 bases are TGTGCCAGCGCGGGAGAAGGGCCATACCTTTATAGCAATCAGCCCCAGCATTTT. Its protein product is CASAGEGPYLYSNQPQHF.

This chain uses TRBV7-9 with TRBJ2-1; 7 positions match TRBD2. Germline V gene data show CDR1 as SEHNR and CDR2 as FQNEAQ (reference sequence). The CDR3 sequence is 16 residues long. The V segment lost 1 base and the J segment 6 bases; nucleotides outside the gene matches: 9. This chain's CDR3 is CASSLGRGGKINEQFF. The CDR3 nucleotides read TGTGCCAGCAGCTTAGGACGCGGGGGAAAAATCAATGAGCAGTTCTTC.

The CDR3 protein is CASSPPGRRDTINEQFF. The CDR3 DNA is TGTGCCAGCAGCCCCCCGGGTCGACGGGACACCATTAATGAGCAGTTCTTC. The J gene is TRBJ2-1, the V gene TRBV5-6; D perhaps matches TRBD1 (6 bases). CDR1 is SGHDT and CDR2 is YYEEEE in the germline V gene. Trimming stripped 4 bases from V and 7 bases from J, with 24 bases between. The CDR3 is made up of 17 amino acids. Together with reference TRBV5-6 and TRBJ2-1, the CDR3 gives the full variable domain: DAGVTQSPTHLIKTRGQQVTLRCSPKSGHDTVSWYQQALGQGPQFIFQYYEEEERQRGNFPDRFSGHQFPNYSSELNVNALLLGDSALYLCASSPPGRRDTINEQFFGPGTRLTVL.

This clone was observed once. The chain recombines TRBV18 with TRBJ1-4; no clear D gene. The CDR3 has 14 residues. The V gene lost 0 bases and the J gene lost 3 bases, with 5 bases spanning the gap. From germline, CDR1 is KGHSH and CDR2 LQKENI. CDR3 coding DNA: TGTGCCAGCTCACCACCGATTTCTAATGAAAAACTGTTTTTT. Encoded protein: CASSPPISNEKLFF.

This chain links TRBV6-5 with TRBJ1-5; no reliable D call. The CDR3 extends over 15 amino acids. The germline CDR1 and CDR2 sequences are MNHEY and SVGAGI. The V and J ends lost 4 bases and 1 base respectively, with 11 bases between them. The CDR3 DNA follows: TGTGCCAGCAGTTTTGACGCGGGCAGCAATCAGCCCCAGCATTTT. Translation gives CASSFDAGSNQPQHF.

DNA of the CDR3: TGTGCCAGCAGCATAGCCGGGACAGGAACCCACTACACCTTC. Translated, it gives CASSIAGTGTHYTF. The rearrangement uses TRBV5-4 and TRBJ1-2; 8 bases match TRBD1. This CDR3 has 14 amino acids. Germline lookup yields CDR1 SGHNT and CDR2 YYREEE (reference sequence). After removal of 4 bases from V and 10 bases from J, the junction contained 12 bases not matched to a gene.

The chain links TRBV5-4 to TRBJ1-2; the match to TRBD1 covers 7 bases. This CDR3 has 16 amino acids. Germline values: CDR1 SGHNT, CDR2 YYREEE (reference sequence). V lost 2 bases and J lost 4; bases outside the gene matches: 11. CDR3 in amino acids: CASSLGSSGQRYGYTF. DNA for the CDR3: TGTGCCAGCAGCTTAGGGTCGTCGGGACAGCGCTATGGCTACACCTTC.

The rearrangement joins TRBV18 to TRBJ2-2; possible D gene TRBD2, 5 bases. The V gene's germline CDR1 is KGHSH and CDR2 LQKENI. V lost 2 bases, J lost 5 bases, and 9 bases lay in between. The CDR3 totals 14 residues. In nucleotides, the CDR3 is TGTGCCAGCTCACCAAGCACGGGAACCGGGGAGCTGTTTTTT. This codes for CASSPSTGTGELFF.

V usage is TRBV15 and J usage is TRBJ1-1, with D possibly matching TRBD1 (5 bases). Germline values: CDR1 LNHNV, CDR2 YYDKDF (reference sequence). V lost 1 base and J lost 3, with 18 bases in between. CDR3 length: 17 residues. CDR3 coding DNA: TGTGCCACCAGCAGAGGCGTAAACGTCAGGGACCACACTGAAGCTTTCTTT. The encoded protein is CATSRGVNVRDHTEAFF.

V and J are TRBV10-3 and TRBJ2-1; 9 bases fit TRBD2. This CDR3 region has 17 residues. V shed 0 bases and J 4 bases; nucleotides not matched to a gene: 7. From germline, CDR1 is ENHRY and CDR2 SYGVKD. The CDR3 is CAISESGTSQRYNEQFF. CDR3 nucleotide sequence: TGTGCCATCAGTGAGTCAGGGACTAGCCAACGATACAATGAGCAGTTCTTC.

This chain links TRBV28 with TRBJ2-7; TRBD1 aligns across 7 bases. In germline, CDR1 is MDHEN, CDR2 SYDVKM. This CDR3 spans 13 amino acids. Trimming at V came to 5 bases and at J to 3 bases, leaving 4 bases not matched to a gene. This CDR3 reads CASSGQAHYEQYF. In DNA, the CDR3 is TGTGCCAGCAGTGGACAGGCTCACTACGAGCAGTACTTC.

The V and J genes are TRBV7-9 and TRBJ1-6, with D possibly matching TRBD1 (5 bases). Looked up from germline, CDR1 is SEHNR and CDR2 is FQNEAQ (reference sequence). The CDR3 contains 14 residues. The V and J ends lost 1 base and 14 bases respectively, with 15 bases between them. Here the CDR3 reads CASSLEGFESSLHF. Here the CDR3 DNA reads TGTGCCAGCAGCTTAGAGGGGTTTGAGTCCTCCCTCCACTTT.

The chain has TRBV5-4 and TRBJ2-3; 9 bases fit TRBD2. V lost 0 bases to trimming and J lost 3 bases; unmatched junction nucleotides: 5. CDR3 size: 16 residues. The germline CDR1 and CDR2 sequences are SGHNT and YYREEE (reference sequence). Here the CDR3 DNA reads TGTGCCAGCAGCTTGGAAACGGCGGGAGGGACAGATACGCAGTATTTT. It encodes CASSLETAGGTDTQYF.

The chain combines TRBV20-1 with TRBJ2-3; D possibly corresponds to TRBD2 (6 bases). The ends were cut back, 3 bases at V and 6 bases at J, with 7 bases in the middle. The CDR3 length is 11 residues. Germline-derived CDR1 and CDR2 are DFQATT and SNEGSKA (reference sequence). This CDR3 reads CSAREGDTQYF. CDR3 bases: TGCAGTGCTAGGGAGGGGGATACGCAGTATTTT.

This sequence joins TRBV6-4 and TRBJ1-2; D call uncertain. Germline lookup yields CDR1 MRHNA and CDR2 SNTAGT. This CDR3 region has 15 residues. Trimming removed 0 bases at V and 4 bases at J, with 12 bases between. The CDR3 sequence: CASSDSFTAAYGYTF. In DNA form, the CDR3 reads TGTGCCAGCAGTGACTCGTTTACAGCAGCCTATGGCTACACCTTC.

As regards this clone: The sample carries other DNA sequences with the same CDR3. The chain couples TRBV6-5 to TRBJ2-3, with D unclear. Trimming shortened V by 0 bases and J by 6 bases, and 13 bases separated the two germline ends. From germline, CDR1 is MNHEY and CDR2 SVGAGI. CDR3 length: 15 amino acids. The CDR3 sequence: CASSYSAPGADTQYF. CDR3 DNA sequence: TGTGCCAGCAGTTACTCGGCCCCAGGAGCGGATACGCAGTATTTT.

The chain is built from TRBV14 and TRBJ2-5; D is unresolved. With 3 bases removed from V and 4 bases from J, the gap between germline ends came to 15 bases. This CDR3 comprises 15 residues. Germline loops: CDR1 SGHDN, CDR2 FVKESK. The CDR3 DNA reads as TGTGCCAGCAGCCACTTCCAAGGGCCGAGAGAGACCCAGTACTTC. It yields the protein CASSHFQGPRETQYF.

The V gene is TRBV18, the J gene TRBJ1-2; D may be TRBD1 (5 bases). The germline V gene encodes CDR1 KGHSH and CDR2 LQKENI. V was clipped by 2 bases and J by 4 bases, with 14 bases between them. CDR3 length: 15 amino acids. The CDR3 nucleotides read TGTGCCAGCTCACCATCGGGGCAGGCGTCCTATGGCTACACCTTC. It specifies CASSPSGQASYGYTF.

The rearrangement uses TRBV15 and TRBJ2-1; 8 bases match TRBD1. The J segment lost 1 base and the V segment lost 6 bases, leaving 5 bases of the junction unmatched. The CDR3 is made up of 15 amino acids. Germline CDR1 and CDR2: LNHNV and YYDKDF (reference sequence). The CDR3 loop reads CATSPGQESYNEQFF. The CDR3 DNA reads TGTGCCACCAGTCCGGGACAGGAGTCCTACAATGAGCAGTTCTTC.

The chain is built from TRBV6-5 and TRBJ2-2; a weak D match, TRBD1 (6 bases). Germline V CDR1 and CDR2: MNHEY, SVGAGI. The CDR3 totals 13 residues. Trimming left V 2 bases short and J 6 bases short, with 7 bases between. The DNA for the CDR3 is TGTGCCAGCAGTTACGGGGGCGCCGGGGAGCTGTTTTTT. Translation: CASSYGGAGELFF.